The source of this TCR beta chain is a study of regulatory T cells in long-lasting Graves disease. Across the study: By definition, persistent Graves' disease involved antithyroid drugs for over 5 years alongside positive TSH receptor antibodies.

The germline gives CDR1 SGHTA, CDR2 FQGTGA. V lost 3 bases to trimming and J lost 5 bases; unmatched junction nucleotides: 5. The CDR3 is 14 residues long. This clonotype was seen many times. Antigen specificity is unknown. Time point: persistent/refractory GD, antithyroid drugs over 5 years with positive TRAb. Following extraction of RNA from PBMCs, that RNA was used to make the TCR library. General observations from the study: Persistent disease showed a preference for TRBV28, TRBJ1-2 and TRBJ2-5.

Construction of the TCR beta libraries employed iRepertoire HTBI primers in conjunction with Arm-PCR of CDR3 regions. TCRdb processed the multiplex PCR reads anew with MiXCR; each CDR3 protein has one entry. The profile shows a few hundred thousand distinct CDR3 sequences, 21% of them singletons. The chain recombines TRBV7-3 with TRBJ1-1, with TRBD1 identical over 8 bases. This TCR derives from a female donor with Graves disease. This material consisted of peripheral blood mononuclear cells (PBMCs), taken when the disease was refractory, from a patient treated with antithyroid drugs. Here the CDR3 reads CASSLAGGYTEAFF. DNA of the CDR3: TGTGCCAGCAGCTTGGCAGGGGGCTATACTGAAGCTTTCTTT.